Described below is a single T cell receptor beta chain sequence and its context. This specimen belongs to a study of shared clonotypes between healthy human individuals. About the research overall: The study enrolled a couple of women and three men aged 18 to 49. Three plates each covered CD4 naive and memory; CD8 naive two, CD8 memory one.

Sequencing was performed with immunoSEQ multiplex PCR; in TCRdb, only in-frame clones are kept and a portion is missing. The sample holds around 2.1 million clones, approximately 94% seen once. Naive CD8 cells, CD45RO-negative and positively selected for CCR7, excluded terminally differentiated effector memory CD45RA+ cells. The sample comprised naive CD8+ T cells from PBMCs. The receptor was isolated from a man aged 18 to 29 in good health. Some clones in this sample may be carry-over from other donors' samples.

CDR3 sequence (DNA): TGTGCCAGCAGTGCCTTTGGTGGTAGCGGGACGAACTACAATGAGCAGTTCTTC. Protein sequence: CASSAFGGSGTNYNEQFF. The chain has TRBV27 and TRBJ2-1; TRBD2 matches 8 bases. CDR1 and CDR2 (germline): MNHEY, SMNVEV (reference sequence). After removal of 5 bases from V and 3 bases from J, the junction contained 15 bases not matched to a gene. This CDR3 has 18 amino acids.